Each of the 26 T cell receptor beta chains below was sequenced from the same sample in a study of early stage breast cancer tumors. This table comes from immunoSEQ multiplex PCR, and its TCRdb copy is limited to in-frame clones, with some not included. The sample includes fewer than 50,000 clones, approximately 72% seen only once; the top ten take roughly 7.2%. Sequencing was done on a sample of blood. The receptors derive from a person aged 45 to 60 with breast cancer.

This clone occurred once. The genes are TRBV6-1 and TRBJ2-7; tentative D call: TRBD2 (5 bases). V was trimmed by 6 bases and J by 3 bases, leaving 18 bases between them. This CDR3 is built from 15 residues. Per germline, CDR1 MNHNS and CDR2 SASEGT. The chain's CDR3 is CASSARPLVSYEQYV. Here the CDR3 DNA reads TGTGCCAGCAGCGCCCGTCCACTAGTCAGCTACGAGCAGTACGTC.

The chain couples TRBV9 to TRBJ2-5; D uncertain. The V and J ends lost 3 bases and 1 base respectively, with 10 bases between them. This CDR3 spans 14 amino acids. The germline CDR1 and CDR2 sequences are SGDLS and YYNGEE. The DNA of the CDR3 is TGTGCCAGCAGCGAGACGGCGGTCCAAGAGACCCAGTACTTC. This sequence encodes CASSETAVQETQYF.

The chain has TRBV21-1 and TRBJ1-5; the DNA was not compared with TRBD1, the D call given in the table. TRBV21-1 is classified as a pseudogene. The CDR3 totals 19 residues. DNA for the CDR3: TGTGCCAGCAGCATCAACCATTTGGCAGAAAACGATTGCAATCAGCCCCAGCATTTT. As protein: CASSINHLAENDCNQPQHF.

This clone was seen a few times. V and J are TRBV29-1 and TRBJ1-2; 8 bases fit TRBD1. CDR1 and CDR2 from the germline V gene are SQVTM and ANQGSEA. V shed 7 bases, J shed 2 bases, and the junction held 9 bases outside the gene matches. The CDR3 is 14 amino acids. The CDR3 loop is CSAARQGRNYGYTF. The CDR3 DNA follows: TGCAGCGCTGCCAGACAGGGGCGGAACTATGGCTACACCTTC.

The chain links TRBV7-9 to TRBJ1-4, with D perhaps TRBD1 (5 bases). V was clipped by 5 bases and J by 0 bases, with 7 bases between them. CDR1 and CDR2 from the germline V gene are SEHNR and FQNEAQ (reference sequence). This CDR3 spans 14 amino acids. Written as DNA, the CDR3 is TGTGCCAGCAGCACAGGTCCAACTAATGAAAAACTGTTTTTT. The encoded protein is CASSTGPTNEKLFF.

The rearrangement links TRBV6-5 to TRBJ2-3; D not certain. The V end lost 5 bases, the J end lost 6 bases, and 12 bases lay between the germline ends. Germline V gene lookup returns CDR1 MNHEY and CDR2 SVGAGI. The CDR3 has 13 amino acids. The CDR3 sequence is CASSPSPLDTQYF. CDR3 DNA: TGTGCCAGCAGTCCCTCCCCGTTGGATACGCAGTATTTT.

The rearrangement links TRBV29-1 to TRBJ1-1; 7 bases line up with TRBD1. Looked up from germline, CDR1 is SQVTM and CDR2 is ANQGSEA. The CDR3 covers 13 residues. J lost 2 bases, V lost 5 bases, and 5 bases had no gene match. CDR3 protein: CSVRQGLNTEAFF. CDR3 DNA: TGCAGCGTTAGACAGGGCCTAAACACTGAAGCTTTCTTT.

V usage is TRBV7-2 and J usage is TRBJ2-3; 8 bases agree with TRBD2. The CDR3 loop spans 13 amino acids. Germline CDR1 reads SGHTA; CDR2 reads FQGNSA. The junction had 6 bases not matched to a gene; V was cut back by 7 bases and J by 6 bases. The CDR3 DNA follows: TGTGCCAGCACCTCGGGGGGGCGGGATACGCAGTATTTT. This encodes CASTSGGRDTQYF.

This clone was counted once. The chain combines TRBV13 with TRBJ1-4; TRBD1 agrees at 8 bases. Germline assignment: CDR1 PRHDT and CDR2 FYEKMQ (reference sequence). The CDR3 runs 15 residues. With 4 bases clipped from V and 8 bases from J, the junction kept 9 bases outside the gene matches. The CDR3 here is CASSSDREDYEKLFF. The CDR3 nucleotides are TGTGCCAGCAGCTCGGACAGGGAGGATTACGAAAAACTGTTTTTT.

The chain recombines TRBV6-5 with TRBJ1-2, with a tentative D call TRBD1 (5 bases). From germline, CDR1 is MNHEY and CDR2 SVGAGI. The V gene lost 1 base and the J gene lost 6 bases, with 9 bases spanning the gap. The CDR3 length is 13 residues. The CDR3 loop is CASSYWGGDGYTF. The CDR3 nucleotides read TGTGCCAGCAGTTACTGGGGGGGGGATGGCTACACCTTC.

For the CDR3, the DNA is TGTGCCAGCAGCTTATTAGCGGATAGCACAGATACGCAGTATTTT. Its translation is CASSLLADSTDTQYF. This chain links TRBV7-6 with TRBJ2-3; possibly TRBD2 for D (6 bases). The CDR3 runs to 15 residues. Germline CDR1 and CDR2: SGHVS and FNYEAQ. The V gene lost 2 bases and the J gene lost 0 bases, with 9 bases spanning the gap.

The rearrangement links TRBV18 to TRBJ2-7, with 8 bases identical to TRBD2. The CDR3 consists of 12 residues. Germline-derived CDR1 and CDR2 are KGHSH and LQKENI. V was pared by 2 bases and J by 6 bases, with 0 bases of the junction left unmatched. Here the CDR3 DNA reads TGTGCCAGCTCACCAAGCGGGAGCGAGCAGTACGTC. Its protein is CASSPSGSEQYV.

CDR3 DNA: TGTGCCAGCAGCTTTCGCGGGAGGGAACACGGGGAGCTGTTTTTT. It is translated as CASSFRGREHGELFF. V and J are TRBV7-3 and TRBJ2-2, with TRBD2 matching over 9 bases. This CDR3 comprises 15 residues. Per germline, CDR1 SGHTA and CDR2 FQGTGA. Trimming at V came to 3 bases and at J to 7 bases, leaving 6 bases not matched to a gene.

The count of this clone is one. V and J are TRBV15 and TRBJ2-2; 10 bases are shared with TRBD1. Germline assignment: CDR1 LNHNV and CDR2 YYDKDF (reference sequence). CDR3 size: 18 residues. J lost 5 bases, V lost 0 bases, and 9 bases had no gene match. CDR3: CATSRDPRQGARTGELFF. DNA of the CDR3: TGTGCCACCAGCAGAGATCCCAGACAGGGGGCTAGGACCGGGGAGCTGTTTTTT.

Here the CDR3 reads CASSESRLAGDNEQFF. In nucleotides, the CDR3 is TGCGCCAGCAGTGAGTCGAGGCTAGCGGGAGACAATGAGCAGTTCTTC. This chain joins TRBV10-1 and TRBJ2-1, with 10 bases aligning to TRBD2. The CDR3 is made up of 16 amino acids. Germline V gene data show CDR1 as WNHNN and CDR2 as SYGVQD (reference sequence). The V and J ends lost 0 bases and 5 bases, in that order; junction bases with no gene match: 4.

This clone has only a few counts. The chain has TRBV5-1 and TRBJ2-2, with 8 bases matching TRBD1. V lost 4 bases, J lost 4 bases, and 9 bases stayed unmatched. Germline lookup yields CDR1 SGHRS and CDR2 YFSETQ. The CDR3 runs 16 residues. The CDR3 coding sequence is TGCGCCAGCAGCGATGCTAGGACAGGGACCACCGGGGAGCTGTTTTTT. This encodes CASSDARTGTTGELFF.

The rearrangement uses TRBV18 and TRBJ1-1; D unclear. The germline V gene has CDR1 KGHSH and CDR2 LQKENI. This CDR3 is built from 15 residues. V was trimmed by 0 bases and J by 0 bases, leaving 8 bases between them. The CDR3 DNA sequence: TGTGCCAGCTCACCACCCCAGACAATGAACACTGAAGCTTTCTTT. Translation: CASSPPQTMNTEAFF. The entire variable domain, with the rest obtained from reference TRBV18 and TRBJ1-1, is as follows: NAGVMQNPRHLVRRRGQEARLRCSPMKGHSHVYWYRQLPEEGLKFMVYLQKENIIDESGMPKERFSAEFPKEGPSILRIQQVVRGDSAAYFCASSPPQTMNTEAFFGQGTRLTVV.

The chain carries TRBV5-5 and TRBJ1-4; TRBD1 matches 11 bases. The junction had 1 base not matched to a gene; V was cut back by 0 bases and J by 3 bases. CDR3 length: 16 residues. Germline values: CDR1 SGHKS, CDR2 YYEKEE (reference sequence). The DNA for the CDR3 is TGTGCCAGCAGCTTGGGGACAGGGGGCCCTAATGAAAAACTGTTTTTT. Translation: CASSLGTGGPNEKLFF. Using reference TRBV5-5 and TRBJ1-4 for the parts outside the CDR3, the full variable domain is DAGVTQSPTHLIKTRGQQVTLRCSPISGHKSVSWYQQVLGQGPQFIFQYYEKEERGRGNFPDRFSARQFPNYSSELNVNALLLGDSALYLCASSLGTGGPNEKLFFGSGTQLSVL.

The chain employs TRBV7-8 and TRBJ1-3, with TRBD1 as a possible D gene (6 bases). Deletions cut 3 bases from V and 0 bases from J, with 9 bases between. This CDR3 has 15 residues. Germline assignment: CDR1 SGHVS and CDR2 FQNEAQ. CDR3 sequence: CASSFTGSSGNTIYF. For the CDR3, the DNA is TGTGCCAGCAGCTTTACAGGGAGCTCTGGAAACACCATATATTTT.

The rearrangement joins TRBV18 to TRBJ2-2; TRBD2 aligns across 14 bases. V lost 3 bases, J lost 4 bases, and 4 bases stayed unmatched. Per germline, CDR1 KGHSH and CDR2 LQKENI. CDR3 length: 17 amino acids. CDR3 loop: CASSPGTSGRLTGELFF. CDR3 DNA sequence: TGTGCCAGCTCACCGGGGACTAGCGGGAGACTCACCGGGGAGCTGTTTTTT.

J is TRBJ2-2 and V is TRBV5-1; 10 bases map to TRBD1. V dropped 4 bases and J dropped 5; count of bases not matched to a gene: 8. The CDR3 has 16 residues. Germline CDR1 is SGHRS and CDR2 is YFSETQ. The CDR3 DNA reads TGCGCCAGCAGCCTAGGGACAGGGGTATGGACCGGGGAGCTGTTTTTT. Residues: CASSLGTGVWTGELFF. The full variable domain, its missing parts supplied by reference TRBV5-1 and TRBJ2-2, is KAGVTQTPRYLIKTRGQQVTLSCSPISGHRSVSWYQQTPGQGLQFLFEYFSETQRNKGNFPGRFSGRQFSNSRSEMNVSTLELGDSALYLCASSLGTGVWTGELFFGEGSRLTVL.

V is TRBV18 and J is TRBJ2-1, with 14 bases matching TRBD2. CDR3 length equals 16 residues. Germline trimming cut 2 bases from V and 6 bases from J; bases unmatched to any gene: 3. Per germline, CDR1 KGHSH and CDR2 LQKENI. Written as DNA, the CDR3 is TGTGCCAGCTCACCAGTGGGGACTAGCGGGAGCAATGAGCAGTTCTTC. Translated, it gives CASSPVGTSGSNEQFF.

V gene TRBV27 combines with J gene TRBJ1-1; 12 nucleotides align to TRBD1. Germline assignment: CDR1 MNHEY and CDR2 SMNVEV (reference sequence). The J segment lost 4 bases and the V segment lost 5 bases, leaving 8 bases of the junction unmatched. There are 16 residues in the CDR3. CDR3 nucleotides: TGTGCCAGCAGTCCCCGGGACAGGGGGCGCAGCACTGAAGCTTTCTTT. Translating gives CASSPRDRGRSTEAFF.

V gene TRBV28 combines with J gene TRBJ1-2; TRBD1 is a possible D gene (5 bases). V lost 5 bases and J lost 4, with 20 bases in between. This CDR3 region has 16 residues. Germline V lookup: CDR1 MDHEN, CDR2 SYDVKM. The CDR3 nucleotides read TGTGCCAGCAGTCCTCCTACCCCGACAGCTACCTATGGCTACACCTTC. As protein: CASSPPTPTATYGYTF.

The chain recombines TRBV5-4 with TRBJ2-1; 9 bases line up with TRBD2. This CDR3 contains 16 residues. Germline lookup yields CDR1 SGHNT and CDR2 YYREEE (reference sequence). The V gene end was trimmed by 0 bases and the J gene end by 8 bases; junction bases not matched to a gene: 9. CDR3 nucleotides: TGTGCCAGCAGCTTGGCCGCGACTAGCGGAGGTGATGAGCAGTTCTTC. Translated, it gives CASSLAATSGGDEQFF.

This clone has a handful of counts. The DNA for the CDR3 is TGTGCCAGCAGCTCCGGGACAGGGGGCCACCAAGAGACCCAGTACTTC. It yields the protein CASSSGTGGHQETQYF. V is TRBV7-2 and J is TRBJ2-5; 12 positions match TRBD1. CDR3 length: 16 residues. The V gene end was trimmed by 4 bases and the J gene end by 0 bases; junction bases not matched to a gene: 3. Looked up from germline, CDR1 is SGHTA and CDR2 is FQGNSA.